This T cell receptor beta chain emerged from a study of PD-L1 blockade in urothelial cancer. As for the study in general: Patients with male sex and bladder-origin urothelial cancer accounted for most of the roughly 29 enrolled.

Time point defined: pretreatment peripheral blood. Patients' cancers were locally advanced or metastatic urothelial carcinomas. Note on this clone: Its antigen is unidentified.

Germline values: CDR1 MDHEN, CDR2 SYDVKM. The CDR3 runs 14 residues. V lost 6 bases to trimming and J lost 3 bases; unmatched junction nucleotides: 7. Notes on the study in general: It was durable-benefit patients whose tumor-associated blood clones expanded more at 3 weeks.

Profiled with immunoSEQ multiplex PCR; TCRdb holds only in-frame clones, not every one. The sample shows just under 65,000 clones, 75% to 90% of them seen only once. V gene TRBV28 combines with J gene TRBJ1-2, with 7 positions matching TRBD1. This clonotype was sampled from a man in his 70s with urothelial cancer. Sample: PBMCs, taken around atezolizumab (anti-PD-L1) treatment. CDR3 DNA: TGTGCCAGCAGAAAAGGGGGCGCGGACTATGGCTACACCTTC. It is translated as CASRKGGADYGYTF.